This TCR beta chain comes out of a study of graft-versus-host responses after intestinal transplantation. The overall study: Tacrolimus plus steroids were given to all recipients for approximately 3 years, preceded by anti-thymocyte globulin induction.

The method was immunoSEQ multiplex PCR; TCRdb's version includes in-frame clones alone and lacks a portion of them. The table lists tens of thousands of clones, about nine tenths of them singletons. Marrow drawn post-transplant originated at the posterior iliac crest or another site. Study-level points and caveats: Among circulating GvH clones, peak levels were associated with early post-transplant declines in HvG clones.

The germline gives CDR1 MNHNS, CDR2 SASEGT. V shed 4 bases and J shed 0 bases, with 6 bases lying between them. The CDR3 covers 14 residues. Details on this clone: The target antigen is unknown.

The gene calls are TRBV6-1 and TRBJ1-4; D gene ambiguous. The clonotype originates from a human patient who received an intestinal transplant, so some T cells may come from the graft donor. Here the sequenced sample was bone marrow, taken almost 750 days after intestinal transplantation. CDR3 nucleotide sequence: TGTGCCAGCAGTGTAAGGGCAACTAATGAAAAACTGTTTTTT. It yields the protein CASSVRATNEKLFF.